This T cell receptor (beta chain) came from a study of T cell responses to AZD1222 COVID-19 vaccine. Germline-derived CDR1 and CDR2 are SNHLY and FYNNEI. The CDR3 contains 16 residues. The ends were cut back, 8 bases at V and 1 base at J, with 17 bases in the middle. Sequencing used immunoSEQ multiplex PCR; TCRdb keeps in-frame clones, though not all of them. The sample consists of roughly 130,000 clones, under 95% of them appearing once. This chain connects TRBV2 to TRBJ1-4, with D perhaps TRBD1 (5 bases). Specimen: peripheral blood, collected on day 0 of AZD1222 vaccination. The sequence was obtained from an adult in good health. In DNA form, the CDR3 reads TGTGCCAGCGTCGGGGCCGACGATAGAACTAATGAAAAACTGTTTTTT. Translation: CASVGADDRTNEKLFF.